These 8 T cell receptor beta chains were sequenced from one sample in a study of T cells in tumors after PD-1 blockade (dated by TCRdb to the late 2010s). According to the study, the label for this sample's time point signals: before anti-PD-1 therapy. Libraries were made using the immunoSEQ multiplex PCR assay. This immuneACCESS table, as held by TCRdb, lists in-frame sequences with V and J called but not all clones. Of the missing ones, under half trace to an unresolved V gene in checked studies; the others have no known cause. The sample records approximately 59,000 clones, roughly 77% of which are singletons. About an eighth of the sample is held by the ten biggest clonotypes. This specimen was PBMCs, taken before anti-PD-1 treatment. The receptors were sampled from a human donor with basal cell carcinoma.

The chain combines TRBV2 with TRBJ1-4; possible D gene TRBD1, 6 bases. The CDR3 loop spans 12 amino acids. Trimming stripped 7 bases from V and 11 bases from J, with 14 bases between. Germline CDR1 reads SNHLY; CDR2 reads FYNNEI. CDR3 DNA sequence: TGTGCCAGCAATGGGGGCCCTGGGAAACTGTTTTTT. Amino acid sequence: CASNGGPGKLFF. Based on the CDR3 plus reference TRBV2 and TRBJ1-4, the full variable domain is EPEVTQTPSHQVTQMGQEVILRCVPISNHLYFYWYRQILGQKVEFLVSFYNNEISEKSEIFDDQFSVERPDGSNFTLKIRSTKLEDSAMYFCASNGGPGKLFFGSGTQLSVL.

V is TRBV13 and J is TRBJ1-1; D gene ambiguous. The ends were cut back, 5 bases at V and 8 bases at J, with 12 bases in the middle. CDR3 length equals 12 residues. CDR1 and CDR2 (germline): PRHDT, FYEKMQ (reference sequence). The CDR3 protein is CASSPNPYEAFF. In nucleotides, the CDR3 is TGTGCCAGCAGCCCAAATCCGTACGAAGCTTTCTTT. Complete variable domain (other parts from reference TRBV13 and TRBJ1-1): AAGVIQSPRHLIKEKRETATLKCYPIPRHDTVYWYQQGPGQDPQFLISFYEKMQSDKGSIPDRFSAQQFSDYHSELNMSSLELGDSALYFCASSPNPYEAFFGQGTRLTVV.

The chain has TRBV7-9 and TRBJ1-1; D unclear. The CDR3 is made up of 12 amino acids. The ends were cut back, 5 bases at V and 7 bases at J, with 11 bases in the middle. Germline assignment: CDR1 SEHNR and CDR2 FQNEAQ (reference sequence). CDR3 amino acids: CASSPSHLEAFF. The CDR3 DNA reads TGTGCCAGCAGCCCCTCGCATCTTGAAGCTTTCTTT.

The V gene is TRBV9, the J gene TRBJ2-5; D is ambiguous. Per the germline V gene, CDR1 is SGDLS and CDR2 is YYNGEE. This CDR3 region has 15 residues. V was pared by 4 bases and J by 1 base, with 14 bases between. The CDR3 spells CASSISMGSQETQYF. CDR3 coding DNA: TGTGCCAGCAGCATATCCATGGGTTCCCAAGAGACCCAGTACTTC.

The chain joins TRBV21-1 to TRBJ1-1; no check of the table's D call, TRBD1, against the DNA was made. TRBV21-1 constitutes a pseudogene. There are 14 residues in the CDR3. CDR3 loop: CASKQGKSATEAFF. DNA for the CDR3: TGTGCCAGCAAACAGGGCAAAAGCGCCACTGAAGCTTTCTTT.

The rearrangement uses TRBV28 and TRBJ2-1; TRBD2 matches 13 bases. The CDR3 contains 15 residues. Germline values: CDR1 MDHEN, CDR2 SYDVKM. J was trimmed by 4 bases and V by 6 bases; bases with no gene match: 3. The CDR3 DNA is TGTGCCAGCAGGCGGACTAGCGGGGGATACAATGAGCAGTTCTTC. Translated, it gives CASRRTSGGYNEQFF.

This chain connects TRBV7-9 to TRBJ2-3; 8 nucleotides match TRBD2. This CDR3 has 18 amino acids. Germline-derived CDR1 and CDR2 are SEHNR and FQNEAQ (reference sequence). The V segment lost 5 bases and the J segment 2 bases; nucleotides outside the gene matches: 15. The CDR3 DNA follows: TGTGCCAGCAGCCCCTATGCGGGGGGCCCCAAAGACACAGATACGCAGTATTTT. Amino acids: CASSPYAGGPKDTDTQYF.

The J gene is TRBJ1-2, the V gene TRBV14; D is uncertain. This CDR3 region has 16 residues. Germline-derived CDR1 and CDR2 are SGHDN and FVKESK. V shed 1 base and J shed 2 bases, with 14 bases lying between them. CDR3 amino acids: CASSQGWPGGNYGYTF. Here the CDR3 DNA reads TGTGCCAGCAGCCAAGGTTGGCCAGGAGGCAACTATGGCTACACCTTC. Using reference TRBV14 and TRBJ1-2 for the parts outside the CDR3, the full variable domain is EAGVTQFPSHSVIEKGQTVTLRCDPISGHDNLYWYRRVMGKEIKFLLHFVKESKQDESGMPNNRFLAERTGGTYSTLKVQPAELEDSGVYFCASSQGWPGGNYGYTFGSGTRLTVV.